The next 22 T cell receptor beta chains were all read from a single sample in a study of response to subunit inactivated influenza vaccine. TCRdb ran MiXCR on the RT-PCR reads and lists one entry per CDR3 protein. Found here are about 800,000 distinct CDR3 sequences, 21% of them singletons; the top ten hold 9.5% to 13%. The sample consisted of PBMCs from blood, taken roughly 5 days after vaccination. The receptor set was obtained from a man in his fifties or sixties who received an inactivated influenza vaccine.

This clonotype occurred a few times. The chain couples TRBV20-1 to TRBJ2-1, with TRBD2 matching over 7 bases. The CDR3 length is 15 residues. Germline trimming cut 1 base from V and 0 bases from J; bases unmatched to any gene: 3. The V gene's germline CDR1 is DFQATT and CDR2 SNEGSKA (reference sequence). Here the CDR3 reads CSARGGGSSYNEQFF. The DNA of the CDR3 is TGCAGTGCTAGAGGAGGCGGGAGCTCCTACAATGAGCAGTTCTTC.

The V and J genes are TRBV7-2 and TRBJ1-1; 9 nucleotides align to TRBD1. The germline CDR1 and CDR2 sequences are SGHTA and FQGNSA. V lost 2 bases to trimming and J lost 6 bases; unmatched junction nucleotides: 4. This CDR3 spans 14 amino acids. The CDR3 is CASSLNRGRSEAFF. The CDR3 DNA reads TGTGCCAGCAGCTTAAACAGGGGGCGGTCTGAAGCTTTCTTT.

This clonotype was seen a few times. This chain links TRBV5-1 with TRBJ2-7, with D possibly matching TRBD1 (5 bases). Trimming took off 5 bases at V and 3 bases at J, with 21 bases between the two ends. CDR1 is SGHRS, CDR2 YFSETQ, per germline. The CDR3 contains 16 residues. CDR3 region: CASSRAQAAGVYEQYF. The CDR3 DNA sequence: TGCGCCAGCAGTCGGGCACAGGCCGCTGGGGTCTACGAGCAGTACTTC.

This clonotype appeared a few times. The chain couples TRBV28 to TRBJ2-7; 7 bases line up with TRBD2. Looked up from germline, CDR1 is MDHEN and CDR2 is SYDVKM. V was clipped by 6 bases and J by 2 bases; unmatched bases: 4. The CDR3 is 13 amino acids. The CDR3, as DNA: TGTGCCAGCAGGGCGACTAGCACCTACGAGCAGTACTTC. This codes for CASRATSTYEQYF.

The chain has TRBV29-1 and TRBJ2-1; the match to TRBD2 covers 10 bases. The germline V gene has CDR1 SQVTM and CDR2 ANQGSEA. This CDR3 contains 14 residues. V trimming: 4 bases; J trimming: 4 bases; junction bases outside the gene matches: 4. CDR3 sequence: CSVVASGGYNEQFF. In DNA form, the CDR3 reads TGCAGCGTTGTCGCTAGCGGGGGTTACAATGAGCAGTTCTTC.

The chain couples TRBV6-2 or TRBV6-3 to TRBJ1-5; D unclear. Trimming pared 2 bases from V and 6 bases from J, leaving 8 bases between. Germline loops: CDR1 MNHEY, CDR2 SVGEGT. This CDR3 contains 13 residues. This chain's CDR3 is CASSYDTSQPQHF. Here the CDR3 DNA reads TGTGCCAGCAGTTACGACACTAGTCAGCCCCAGCATTTT.

This clonotype was detected only a few times. V is TRBV10-3 and J is TRBJ2-1; 8 nucleotides align to TRBD1. The V gene end was trimmed by 2 bases and the J gene end by 3 bases; junction bases not matched to a gene: 6. The CDR3 totals 16 residues. Germline-derived CDR1 and CDR2 are ENHRY and SYGVKD. CDR3 sequence reads: CAISEHRDRYYNEQFF. The CDR3 bases are TGTGCCATCAGTGAGCACCGGGACAGGTACTACAATGAGCAGTTCTTC.

This clonotype was picked up many times. The genes are TRBV5-1 and TRBJ2-7, with D unclear. The CDR3 consists of 14 residues. The V end lost 3 bases, the J end lost 2 bases, and 12 bases lay between the germline ends. From germline, CDR1 is SGHRS and CDR2 YFSETQ. CDR3 protein: CASSSPGPTYEQYF. CDR3 DNA: TGCGCCAGCAGCTCACCGGGCCCAACCTACGAGCAGTACTTC.

V is TRBV3-1 and J is TRBJ2-7; no reliable D call. V lost 4 bases to trimming and J lost 10 bases, with 14 bases between them. Germline V gene data show CDR1 as LGHDT and CDR2 as YNNKEL (reference sequence). The CDR3 runs 12 residues. The CDR3 sequence: CASSRVDFDQYF. The CDR3 nucleotides read TGTGCCAGCAGCCGCGTGGATTTCGATCAGTACTTC.

The chain has TRBV9 and TRBJ2-3, with D perhaps TRBD2 (6 bases). V was clipped by 7 bases and J by 1 base, with 13 bases between them. The V gene's germline CDR1 is SGDLS and CDR2 YYNGEE. CDR3 length equals 14 residues. The CDR3 sequence is CASGVAARTDTQYF. CDR3 DNA sequence: TGTGCCAGCGGAGTAGCGGCCCGCACAGATACGCAGTATTTT.

This clonotype came up a few times. The chain links TRBV29-1 to TRBJ2-5; weak D call: TRBD2 (5 bases). The V and J ends lost 6 bases and 0 bases respectively, with 26 bases between them. The CDR3 has 18 residues. CDR1 is SQVTM and CDR2 is ANQGSEA in the germline V gene. DNA of the CDR3: TGCAGCGTCCGAGGCCTCGAGGGATTGGGCGGCTACCAAGAGACCCAGTACTTC. Residues: CSVRGLEGLGGYQETQYF. The full variable domain, with the rest looked up from reference TRBV29-1 and TRBJ2-5, is SAVISQKPSRDICQRGTSLTIQCQVDSQVTMMFWYRQQPGQSLTLIATANQGSEATYESGFVIDKFPISRPNLTFSTLTVSNMSPEDSSIYLCSVRGLEGLGGYQETQYFGPGTRLLVL.

The gene calls are TRBV7-2 and TRBJ1-6; D not resolved. Per germline, CDR1 SGHTA and CDR2 FQGNSA. Trimming took 4 bases from V and 0 from J, leaving 7 bases between them. CDR3 length equals 15 residues. CDR3 DNA sequence: TGTGCCAGCAGCTCCCGAAACTCCTATAATTCACCCCTCCACTTT. This translates into CASSSRNSYNSPLHF.

This chain joins TRBV5-1 and TRBJ1-1; maybe TRBD1 (5 bases). This CDR3 has 13 residues. CDR1 is SGHRS and CDR2 is YFSETQ in the germline V gene. Trimming shortened V by 0 bases and J by 11 bases, and 14 bases separated the two germline ends. This CDR3 is CASSLDGAPRAFF. The CDR3 nucleotides read TGCGCCAGCAGCTTGGATGGGGCACCTCGGGCTTTCTTT.

This chain uses TRBV14 with TRBJ1-2; D perhaps matches TRBD1 (5 bases). Germline V CDR1 and CDR2: SGHDN, FVKESK. V was pared by 1 base and J by 8 bases, with 14 bases between. The CDR3 extends over 14 amino acids. CDR3 loop: CASSQVAGSSGYTF. CDR3 DNA: TGTGCCAGCAGCCAAGTCGCAGGGAGCAGCGGCTACACCTTC.

The chain carries TRBV5-1 and TRBJ2-3; D may match TRBD1 or TRBD2 (5 bases each). This CDR3 has 16 residues. Trimming removed 4 bases from V and 1 base from J, with 16 bases in between. Per germline, CDR1 SGHRS and CDR2 YFSETQ. The CDR3 is CASSQAILGGTDTQYF. The CDR3 nucleotides read TGCGCCAGCAGCCAAGCGATACTAGGGGGCACAGATACGCAGTATTTT.

CDR3 DNA: TGTGCCAGCAGTGAATTGAGTCAGTCACTAGCGGGGAACGAGCAGTACTTC. It is translated as CASSELSQSLAGNEQYF. The chain links TRBV6-1 to TRBJ2-7; 10 bases are a match to TRBD2. This CDR3 spans 17 amino acids. Germline CDR1 is MNHNS and CDR2 is SASEGT. The V and J ends lost 2 bases and 5 bases, in that order; junction bases with no gene match: 12.

V gene TRBV7-9 combines with J gene TRBJ2-2, with TRBD2 matching 9 bases. CDR1 is SEHNR, CDR2 FQNEAQ, per germline (reference sequence). The CDR3 is 15 amino acids. J was trimmed by 5 bases and V by 4 bases; bases with no gene match: 5. This chain's CDR3 is CASSSREGWTGELFF. DNA of the CDR3: TGTGCCAGCAGCTCGCGGGAGGGTTGGACCGGGGAGCTGTTTTTT.

This chain joins TRBV28 and TRBJ2-1; 8 bases agree with TRBD1. The trim removed 6 bases at V and 10 bases at J, leaving 14 bases unmatched. Germline loops: CDR1 MDHEN, CDR2 SYDVKM. The CDR3 length is 15 residues. The CDR3 sequence is CASSRGLDRALEQFF. The CDR3 bases are TGTGCCAGCAGCCGTGGACTGGACAGGGCATTAGAGCAGTTCTTC.

This chain links TRBV4-3 with TRBJ2-7; the D gene is possibly TRBD2 (6 bases). Trimming stripped 3 bases from V and 5 bases from J, with 17 bases between. In germline, CDR1 is LGHNA, CDR2 YSLEER. The CDR3 runs to 15 residues. The CDR3 here is CASSQSPGRRNEQYF. DNA of the CDR3: TGCGCCAGCAGCCAGTCCCCAGGGAGGAGGAACGAGCAGTACTTC.

This clonotype has at least ten counts. The chain joins TRBV12-3 or TRBV12-4 to TRBJ2-3; D may be TRBD2 (6 bases). V was shortened by 6 bases and J by 4 bases, with 11 bases between the two germline ends. The CDR3 is made up of 13 amino acids. This chain's CDR3 is CASSTWGADTQYF. DNA of the CDR3: TGTGCCAGCAGCACCTGGGGGGCAGATACGCAGTATTTT.

This clonotype was seen only a few times. The chain carries TRBV6-2 or TRBV6-3 and TRBJ2-7, with D possibly called TRBD1 or TRBD2 (6 bases each). Trimming removed 4 bases at V and 0 bases at J, with 16 bases between. Germline loops: CDR1 MNHEY, CDR2 SVGEGT. The CDR3 covers 16 residues. The CDR3 loop is CASSSLRRGFSYEQYF. The CDR3, as DNA: TGTGCCAGCAGTTCCCTCAGGAGGGGGTTCTCCTACGAGCAGTACTTC.

This chain links TRBV6-1 with TRBJ1-2; D gene ambiguous. Trimming cost V 1 base and J 4 bases, with 10 bases left between them. The CDR3 runs 14 residues. Germline assignment: CDR1 MNHNS and CDR2 SASEGT. CDR3 sequence (DNA): TGTGCCAGCAGTGAAGACCGGGCAAGCTATGGCTACACCTTC. This codes for CASSEDRASYGYTF.